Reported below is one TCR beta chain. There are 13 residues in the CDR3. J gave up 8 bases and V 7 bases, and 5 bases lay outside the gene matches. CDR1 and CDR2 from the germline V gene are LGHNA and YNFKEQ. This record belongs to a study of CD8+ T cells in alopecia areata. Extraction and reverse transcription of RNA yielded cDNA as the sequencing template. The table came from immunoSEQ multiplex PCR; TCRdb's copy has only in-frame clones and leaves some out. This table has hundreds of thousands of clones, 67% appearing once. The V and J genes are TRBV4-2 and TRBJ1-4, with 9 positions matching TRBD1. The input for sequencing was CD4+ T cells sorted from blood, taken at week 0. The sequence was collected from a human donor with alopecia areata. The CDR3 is CASTGTGQEKLFF. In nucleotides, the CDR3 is TGTGCCAGCACCGGGACAGGGCAAGAAAAACTGTTTTTT.